The 18 T cell receptor beta chains below were found in one sample sequenced in a study of shared clonotypes between healthy human individuals. The table came from immunoSEQ multiplex PCR; TCRdb's copy has only in-frame clones and leaves some out. The sample contains about 1.5 million clones, approximately 98% of which appear only once. The specimen was naive CD4+ T cells sorted from blood. The subset denotes: CD45RA+ positively selected. The receptors originated from a young man in good health.

The chain links TRBV7-9 to TRBJ1-1, with D unresolved. CDR1 and CDR2 (germline): SEHNR, FQNEAQ (reference sequence). V lost 3 bases, J lost 0 bases, and 8 bases lay in between. The CDR3 contains 14 residues. This CDR3 is CASSFVGMNTEAFF. In nucleotides, the CDR3 is TGTGCCAGCAGCTTTGTTGGGATGAACACTGAAGCTTTCTTT.

This chain connects TRBV5-4 to TRBJ2-7; 8 bases map to TRBD1. Germline CDR1 is SGHNT and CDR2 is YYREEE (reference sequence). The J segment lost 3 bases and the V segment lost 5 bases, leaving 1 base of the junction unmatched. The CDR3 consists of 12 residues. CDR3: CASRGTGYEQYF. In DNA form, the CDR3 reads TGTGCCAGCAGGGGGACAGGCTACGAGCAGTACTTC.

The V gene is TRBV28, the J gene TRBJ1-2; D is unresolved. The germline V gene has CDR1 MDHEN and CDR2 SYDVKM. This CDR3 comprises 13 residues. Trimming took 6 bases from V and 5 from J, leaving 13 bases between them. The CDR3 loop reads CASRPGASYGYTF. DNA for the CDR3: TGTGCCAGCAGACCGGGAGCTTCATATGGCTACACCTTC.

This clone was counted once. CDR3 protein: CASSSSTSRNNEQFF. The CDR3 coding sequence is TGTGCCAGCAGCTCCTCGACTAGCAGGAACAATGAGCAGTTCTTC. This chain connects TRBV11-2 to TRBJ2-1; 7 bases fit TRBD2. This CDR3 region has 15 residues. From germline, CDR1 is SGHAT and CDR2 FQNNGV. Trimming took 4 bases from V and 5 from J; bases not matched to a gene: 8.

V usage is TRBV7-3 and J usage is TRBJ2-3, with 9 bases identical to TRBD2. With V trimmed by 5 bases and J by 0 bases, 6 bases remained unmatched. Germline CDR1 SGHTA, CDR2 FQGTGA. The CDR3 is made up of 16 amino acids. The CDR3 nucleotides read TGTGCCAGCAGCCCCCAAACTAGCGGGAGCACAGATACGCAGTATTTT. This encodes CASSPQTSGSTDTQYF. The full variable domain, in which reference TRBV7-3 and TRBJ2-3 provide the parts outside the CDR3, is GAGVSQTPSNKVTEKGKYVELRCDPISGHTALYWYRQSLGQGPEFLIYFQGTGAADDSGLPNDRFFAVRPEGSVSTLKIQRTERGDSAVYLCASSPQTSGSTDTQYFGPGTRLTVL.

This sequence joins TRBV5-1 and TRBJ2-3; D remains unclear. The CDR3 has 14 amino acids. Looked up from germline, CDR1 is SGHRS and CDR2 is YFSETQ. V dropped 6 bases and J dropped 3 bases, with 14 bases sitting between them. CDR3: CASTLGSPTDTQYF. Written as DNA, the CDR3 is TGCGCCAGCACCCTTGGCTCCCCAACAGATACGCAGTATTTT.

The V call is TRBV6-5, the J call TRBJ1-2; D not resolved. The CDR3 has 12 residues. Trimming took 5 bases from V and 7 from J, leaving 11 bases between them. From germline, CDR1 is MNHEY and CDR2 SVGAGI. The CDR3 region is CASSPHPGGYTF. The CDR3 bases are TGTGCCAGCAGTCCACACCCAGGTGGCTACACCTTC.

The gene calls are TRBV10-1 and TRBJ2-2, with D hard to call. Germline V CDR1 and CDR2: WNHNN, SYGVQD (reference sequence). Trimming pared 9 bases from V and 2 bases from J, leaving 13 bases between. The CDR3 has 14 residues. CDR3 bases: TGCGCCAGTCGTCGGTCCTTTAACACCGGGGAGCTGTTTTTT. Its translation: CASRRSFNTGELFF.

The rearrangement links TRBV7-9 to TRBJ1-1; D remains unclear. In germline, CDR1 is SEHNR, CDR2 FQNEAQ (reference sequence). CDR3 length: 13 residues. The V end was cut by 0 bases, the J end by 0 bases, with 2 bases between. DNA for the CDR3: TGTGCCAGCAGCTTAGCGATGAACACTGAAGCTTTCTTT. It encodes CASSLAMNTEAFF.

The chain recombines TRBV27 with TRBJ2-5; 7 bases match TRBD2. Germline CDR1 reads MNHEY; CDR2 reads SMNVEV (reference sequence). This CDR3 region has 17 residues. With V trimmed by 2 bases and J by 2 bases, 11 bases remained unmatched. The CDR3: CASSLSGTTGVQETQYF. CDR3 in DNA: TGTGCCAGCAGTTTAAGTGGGACTACGGGAGTTCAAGAGACCCAGTACTTC.

The chain is built from TRBV28 and TRBJ2-7; D is perhaps TRBD2 (6 bases). The germline V and J ends were trimmed by 7 bases and 0 bases, with 13 bases remaining between them. The CDR3 totals 14 residues. In germline, CDR1 is MDHEN, CDR2 SYDVKM. CDR3 nucleotides: TGTGCCAGCATCGCGGGACCCTCCTCCTACGAGCAGTACTTC. Translation: CASIAGPSSYEQYF.

V usage is TRBV6-1 and J usage is TRBJ1-4; D is unclear. Germline V gene lookup returns CDR1 MNHNS and CDR2 SASEGT. This CDR3 is 15 amino acids long. Trimming shortened V by 0 bases and J by 7 bases, and 12 bases separated the two germline ends. The CDR3 here is CASSEAPGWGEKLFF. DNA for the CDR3: TGTGCCAGCAGTGAAGCGCCCGGGTGGGGTGAAAAACTGTTTTTT.

V usage is TRBV10-3 and J usage is TRBJ2-7, with D perhaps matching TRBD1 (6 bases). Deletions cut 3 bases from V and 3 bases from J, with 15 bases between. The CDR3 covers 15 residues. Germline CDR1 and CDR2: ENHRY and SYGVKD. CDR3 residues: CAISEGTSLLYEQYF. The CDR3 DNA sequence: TGTGCCATCAGTGAAGGGACATCCCTCCTCTACGAGCAGTACTTC.

The V call is TRBV15, the J call TRBJ2-3; the D gene could be TRBD1 or TRBD2 (6 bases each). Per the germline V gene, CDR1 is LNHNV and CDR2 is YYDKDF (reference sequence). The CDR3 contains 14 residues. V was pared by 8 bases and J by 1 base, with 13 bases between. The CDR3 here is CATSRGEGTDTQYF. Here the CDR3 DNA reads TGTGCCACCTCTAGGGGGGAAGGCACAGATACGCAGTATTTT.

The chain employs TRBV5-6 and TRBJ2-2; D uncertain. Trimming pared 7 bases from V and 5 bases from J, leaving 6 bases between. CDR3 size: 11 residues. CDR1 is SGHDT, CDR2 YYEEEE, per germline. The CDR3 is CASGRTGELFF. The CDR3 coding sequence is TGTGCCAGCGGACGTACCGGGGAGCTGTTTTTT.

The V call is TRBV5-1, the J call TRBJ1-4; no firm D call. Trimming removed 3 bases at V and 5 bases at J, with 11 bases between. This CDR3 region has 14 residues. The germline CDR1 and CDR2 sequences are SGHRS and YFSETQ. Written as DNA, the CDR3 is TGCGCCAGCAGCTCCGGGTCGCAGAATGAAAAACTGTTTTTT. It specifies CASSSGSQNEKLFF.

V usage is TRBV6-9 and J usage is TRBJ1-1, with D tentatively TRBD1 (5 bases). Germline V gives CDR1 MNHGY, CDR2 SVAAGI. The V end was cut by 4 bases, the J end by 0 bases, with 9 bases between. There are 14 residues in the CDR3. The CDR3 loop reads CASSLRGVNTEAFF. The CDR3, as DNA: TGTGCCAGCAGTTTGAGGGGTGTGAACACTGAAGCTTTCTTT.

This chain links TRBV16 with TRBJ1-4, with D unresolved. The germline CDR1 and CDR2 sequences are KGHSY and FQNENV. This CDR3 comprises 16 residues. V lost 4 bases to trimming and J lost 7 bases, with 19 bases between them. The CDR3, as DNA: TGTGCCAGCAGCCTTTCGCAGACGGGATGGTCTGAAAAACTGTTTTTT. Translating gives CASSLSQTGWSEKLFF.